This T cell receptor beta chain was profiled in a study of T cells in Graves' hyperthyroidism and ophthalmopathy. V gave up 0 bases and J gave up 2 bases; unmatched junction bases: 12. The CDR3 contains 17 residues. Germline CDR1 DFQATT, CDR2 SNEGSKA (reference sequence). Uncontrolled infection, other autoimmune disease, pregnancy or lactation excluded patients. This clonotype was seen many times. Amplified TCR beta CDR3 regions came from RNA transcripts. TCR CDR3 underwent first-round RT-PCR with the HTBI primer set. TCRdb recomputed calls from the multiplex PCR reads with MiXCR, one row per CDR3 protein. This sample has more than 300,000 distinct CDR3 sequences, with 15% to 20% found just once.

The origin of this receptor is a woman aged 25 to 39 with Graves' hyperthyroidism that later progressed to Graves' ophthalmopathy. The V gene is TRBV20-1, the J gene TRBJ2-5; 7 bases are a match to TRBD1. The sequenced sample was blood. As DNA, the CDR3 is TGCAGTGCTAGAGAGGGGAAGGGGGCCTTAGGGCAAGAGACCCAGTACTTC. Protein: CSAREGKGALGQETQYF.